This note documents a single T cell receptor beta chain sequence. Its antigen target is currently unknown. No per-base quality is available; no much larger clone lies one base away. The CDR3, cysteine through phenylalanine, is 13 amino acids long. The kept DNA is CDR3 alone, 39 bases in frame from the first base. V loses 7 bases, J loses 6 bases, and the germline ends lie 14 bases apart. The germline V gene encodes CDR1 SGHVS and CDR2 FNYEAQ. The data derive from a study of T cells after yellow fever vaccination (dated by TCRdb to the late 2010s). A note on the overall study: The SMART-Seq v4 Ultra Low Input RNA kit was used to prepare libraries from fractions with low cell numbers. Two healthy male donors, one aged 18 to 30 and one aged 30 to 40 years, made up the cohort. To follow T-cell clones before and after primary and booster YFV17D yellow fever vaccination, bulk TCR alpha and beta repertoires were sequenced over time. Bulk PBMC replicates and cell subsets were isolated from blood drawn at multiple timepoints before and after both primary and secondary immunization.

Instrument on record: Illumina NovaSeq 6000. TCR cDNA was synthesized by 5'RACE template switching, through which a universal primer site and unique molecular identifiers were introduced. Priming of cDNA synthesis was performed from both the TCR alpha and TCR beta constant segments. Library amplification used two PCR steps, and the second PCR step added sample barcodes and sequencing adapters. Sequencing of libraries was done on Illumina HiSeq 2500 (2x100 bp) or NovaSeq (2x150 bp). In the paper's pipeline: MIGEC was used to demultiplex reads and collapse the reads into UMI consensus sequences, and MiXCR was used for V(D)J alignment. Vaccine-responding clonotypes were identified with edgeR using replicate PBMC samples, with FDR below 0.01 and a log2 fold change above 5 up to day 15 being required. Each bulk clonotype was labeled CD4 or CD8 based on which sequenced repertoire, CD4 or CD8, contained the clonotype at higher abundance. TCRdb reprocessed the public reads (quality trimming at Q25 with fastp, clone calling with MiXCR) and kept in-frame beta chains. Rows are combined by CDR3 protein, so each entry shows the most common genes and DNA. V and J calls and clone size were set by TCRdb, not the authors. This sample is represented by a few hundred thousand distinct CDR3 sequences; more than 3.5% of them were singletons. The ten top clones hold under 20% of the sample.

Overall study outcomes, separate from this receptor: Because only two donors were included in the study, the extent to which the findings can be generalized is limited. A small fraction of clonotypes showed up in both the CD4 and CD8 compartments, probably as a result of convergent recombination. Because abundant contaminating clonotypes from the bulk population could be contained in FACS-sorted repertoires, computational filtering was required. After the booster, most of the clones that had expanded following primary vaccination were detected again (approximately 95% of CD4 and around 90% of CD8), which suggests that memory was broadly maintained. Compared with the primary T-cell response, the secondary T-cell response was weaker but faster, peaking on day 5 rather than day 15.

What this sample's treatment or condition label stands for: live attenuated yellow fever vaccine strain. At every blood-draw timepoint, two biological replicates of bulk PBMCs were collected. A standard Ficoll-Paque protocol was used to isolate PBMCs from peripheral blood. TriZol was used to extract RNA from bulk PBMCs, from CD4 and CD8 fractions, and from dextramer-positive and dextramer-negative fractions. The clonotype originates from a man aged 18 to 29 who received the YFV17D yellow fever vaccine. Here the sequenced sample was PBMCs, taken 15 days after the yellow fever booster vaccination. The sequence joins TRBV7-6 to TRBJ2-3; TRBD2 is possibly the D segment (5 matching bases). The DNA sequence follows: TGTGCCAGCACCCACCCCCTAGCTGATACGCAGTATTTT. Its amino acids are CASTHPLADTQYF.